This T cell receptor beta chain appears in the sequencing data of a study of cytotoxic CD8 clonotypes in ibrutinib-treated CLL. Overall study: Mean per-sample yields comprised roughly 260,000 productive templates and 85,000 to 95,000 productive rearrangements.

The assay was immunoSEQ multiplex PCR, and TCRdb's table has in-frame clones only and misses some. Of about 29,000 clones in the sample, around 57% were seen once. Findings and limits, study-wide: Clonality was elevated at ibrutinib response and had returned toward baseline at progression.

The CDR3 is 14 residues long. Germline CDR1 is SGHRS and CDR2 is YFSETQ. Trimming took off 4 bases at V and 6 bases at J, with 17 bases between the two ends. About this clone: The antigen is unknown.

The chain uses TRBV5-1 and TRBJ2-7; D perhaps matches TRBD1 (5 bases). This TCR derives from a human donor with chronic lymphocytic leukemia. The source was PBMCs, collected before ibrutinib treatment. DNA of the CDR3: TGCGCCAGCAGCGCGAGCCAGCCCACAGGCGAGCAGTACTTC. Residues: CASSASQPTGEQYF.